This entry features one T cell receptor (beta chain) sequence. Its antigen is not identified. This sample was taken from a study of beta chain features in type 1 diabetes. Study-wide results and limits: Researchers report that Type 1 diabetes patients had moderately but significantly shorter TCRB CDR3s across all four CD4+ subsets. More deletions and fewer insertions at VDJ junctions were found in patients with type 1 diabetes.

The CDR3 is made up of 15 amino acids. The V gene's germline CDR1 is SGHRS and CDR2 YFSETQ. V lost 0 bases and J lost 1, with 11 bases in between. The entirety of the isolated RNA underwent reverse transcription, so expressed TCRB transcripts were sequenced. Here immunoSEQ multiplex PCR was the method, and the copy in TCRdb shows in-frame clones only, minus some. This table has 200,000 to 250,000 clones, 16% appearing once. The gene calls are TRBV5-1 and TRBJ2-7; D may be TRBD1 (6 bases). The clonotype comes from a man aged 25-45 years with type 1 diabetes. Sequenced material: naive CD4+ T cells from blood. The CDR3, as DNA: TGCGCCAGCAGCTTGGTGGGGACAAGTTCCTACGAGCAGTACTTC. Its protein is CASSLVGTSSYEQYF.